This TCR beta chain was documented in a study of human T cells and chemical hapten exposure. Time point denoted: patch test 1, 2 weeks after DPC sensitization. Noted treatment: therapeutic diphenylcyclopropenone sensitization with weekly scalp DPC. Researchers extracted total RNA from unfractionated whole blood. One entry per CDR3 protein results from TCRdb running MiXCR on the RACE reads. Seen here are some 53,000 distinct CDR3 sequences, approximately 11% observed once, and the top ten hold under 2%. This CDR3 contains 12 residues. The V end was cut by 5 bases, the J end by 2 bases, with 9 bases between. The germline gives CDR1 SQVTM, CDR2 ANQGSEA.

The sequence came from a woman in her thirties or forties with alopecia areata. Some clones in this sample may be carry-over from other donors' samples. Specimen: whole blood, collected in connection with sensitization to the hapten diphenylcyclopropenone (DPC). The chain combines TRBV29-1 with TRBJ1-2; D not resolved. This CDR3 reads CSVRSQNYGYTF. In DNA form, the CDR3 reads TGCAGCGTTAGGTCCCAAAACTATGGCTACACCTTC.